This TCR beta chain was identified during a study of CD8+CD57+ T cells in acquired aplastic anemia. Germline CDR1 and CDR2: LGHNA and YNFKEQ. The CDR3 covers 18 residues. V lost 5 bases, J lost 9 bases, and 18 bases stayed unmatched. It was genomic DNA that served as the template for profiling TCR beta VDJ and CDR3. Each CDR3 protein gets one entry after TCRdb re-called the reads with MiXCR. The sample holds approximately 190,000 distinct CDR3 sequences, over 60% seen once. What was sequenced was sorted CD4+, CD8+, or CD8+CD57+ T cells (not recorded which) from PBMCs. The chain carries TRBV4-2 and TRBJ1-6, with 8 bases matching TRBD1. The sequence was collected from a human donor with severe aplastic anemia or a healthy control (not recorded which). The CDR3 spells CASSRGQVVRLNSSPLHF. CDR3 nucleotides: TGTGCCAGCAGCAGGGGACAGGTTGTACGACTAAATAGTTCACCCCTCCACTTT.